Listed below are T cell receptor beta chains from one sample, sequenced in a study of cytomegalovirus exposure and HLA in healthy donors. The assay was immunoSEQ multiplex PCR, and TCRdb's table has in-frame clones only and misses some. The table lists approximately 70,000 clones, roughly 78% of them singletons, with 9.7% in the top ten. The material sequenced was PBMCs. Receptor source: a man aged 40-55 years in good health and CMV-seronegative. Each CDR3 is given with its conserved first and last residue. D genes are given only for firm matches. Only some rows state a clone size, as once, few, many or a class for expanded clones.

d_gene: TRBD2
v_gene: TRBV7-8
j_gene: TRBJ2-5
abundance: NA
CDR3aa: CASSLTKRGGWETQYF
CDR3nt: TGTGCCAGCAGCTTAACTAAGCGGGGGGGCTGGGAGACCCAGTACTTC

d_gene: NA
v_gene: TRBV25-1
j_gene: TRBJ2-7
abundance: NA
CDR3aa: CASSEPGSRYEQYF
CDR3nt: TGTGCCAGCAGTGAACCGGGGTCCCGCTACGAGCAGTACTTC

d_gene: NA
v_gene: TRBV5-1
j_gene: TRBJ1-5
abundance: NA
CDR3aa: CASSLGAGPNQPQHF
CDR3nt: TGCGCCAGCTCTCTGGGGGCAGGTCCCAATCAGCCCCAGCATTTT

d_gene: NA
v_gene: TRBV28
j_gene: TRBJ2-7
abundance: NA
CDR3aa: CASSSLPHEQYF
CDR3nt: TGTGCCAGCAGTTCCCTTCCCCACGAGCAGTACTTC

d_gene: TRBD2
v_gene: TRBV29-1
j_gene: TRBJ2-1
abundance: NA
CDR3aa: CSVSGTSGEYNEQFF
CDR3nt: TGCAGCGTTTCTGGGACTAGCGGGGAATACAATGAGCAGTTCTTC

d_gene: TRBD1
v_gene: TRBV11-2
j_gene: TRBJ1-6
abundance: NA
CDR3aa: CASSLQGQNSPLHF
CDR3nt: TGTGCCAGCAGCCTACAGGGGCAAAATTCACCCCTCCACTTT

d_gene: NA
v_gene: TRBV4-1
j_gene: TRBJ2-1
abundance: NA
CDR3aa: CASSQDPWQGGANEQFF
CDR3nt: TGCGCCAGCAGCCAAGATCCATGGCAGGGAGGTGCCAATGAGCAGTTCTTC

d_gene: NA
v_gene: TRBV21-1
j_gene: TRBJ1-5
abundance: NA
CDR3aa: CASSSRIRAQPQHF
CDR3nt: TGTGCCAGCAGCTCCCGGATCAGGGCTCAGCCCCAGCATTTT

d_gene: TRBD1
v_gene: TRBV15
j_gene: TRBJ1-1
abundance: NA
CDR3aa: CATSRVQGAKAFF
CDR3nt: TGTGCCACCAGCAGAGTGCAGGGGGCTAAAGCTTTCTTT

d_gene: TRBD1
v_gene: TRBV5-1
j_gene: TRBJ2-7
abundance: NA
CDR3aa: CASSLGQGATYEQYF
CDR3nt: TGCGCCAGCAGCCTCGGACAGGGGGCCACCTACGAGCAGTACTTC

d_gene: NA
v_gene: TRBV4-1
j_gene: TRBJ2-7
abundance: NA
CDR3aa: CASSQEGFVVPGEQYF
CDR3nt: TGCGCCAGCAGCCAAGAAGGGTTTGTCGTCCCGGGGGAGCAGTACTTC

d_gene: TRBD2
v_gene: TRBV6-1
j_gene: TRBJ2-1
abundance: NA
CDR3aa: CASSVERGHEQFF
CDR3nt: TGTGCCAGCAGTGTCGAGCGGGGGCATGAGCAGTTCTTC

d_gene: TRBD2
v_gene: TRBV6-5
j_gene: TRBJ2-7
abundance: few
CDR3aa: CASSTSGSPYEQYF
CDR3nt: TGTGCCAGCAGTACGAGCGGGAGCCCCTACGAGCAGTACTTC

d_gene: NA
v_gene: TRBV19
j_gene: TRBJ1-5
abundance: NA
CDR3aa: CAPAGQPQHF
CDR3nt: TGTGCCCCGGCGGGGCAGCCCCAGCATTTT

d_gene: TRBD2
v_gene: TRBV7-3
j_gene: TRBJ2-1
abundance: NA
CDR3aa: CASSLRPGTSGGTTHNEQFF
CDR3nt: TGTGCCAGCAGCTTAAGACCCGGGACTAGCGGGGGGACCACACACAATGAGCAGTTCTTC

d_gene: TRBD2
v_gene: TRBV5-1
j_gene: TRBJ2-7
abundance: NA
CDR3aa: CASSFLAGGPGEQYF
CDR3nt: TGCGCCAGCAGCTTTCTAGCGGGGGGGCCGGGGGAGCAGTACTTC

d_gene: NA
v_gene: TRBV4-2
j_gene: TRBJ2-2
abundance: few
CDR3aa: CASSQEPGGGELFF
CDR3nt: TGTGCCAGCAGCCAAGAACCCGGGGGCGGGGAGCTGTTTTTT

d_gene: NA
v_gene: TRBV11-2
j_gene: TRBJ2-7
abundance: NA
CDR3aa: CASSSEGAGVRGEQYF
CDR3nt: TGTGCCAGCAGCTCGGAGGGGGCAGGGGTAAGAGGCGAGCAGTACTTC

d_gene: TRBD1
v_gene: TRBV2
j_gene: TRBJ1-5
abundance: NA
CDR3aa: CASRGTGNLYNQPQHF
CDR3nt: TGTGCCAGCAGGGGGACAGGGAATCTATACAATCAGCCCCAGCATTTT

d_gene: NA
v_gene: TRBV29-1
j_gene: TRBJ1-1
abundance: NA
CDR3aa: CSVERRLENTEAFF
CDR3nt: TGCAGCGTTGAAAGGCGACTGGAGAACACTGAAGCTTTCTTT

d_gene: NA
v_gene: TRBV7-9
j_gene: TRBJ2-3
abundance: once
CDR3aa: CASSLVKGTSTDTQYF
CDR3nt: TGTGCCAGCAGCTTAGTGAAGGGGACTTCCACAGATACGCAGTATTTT

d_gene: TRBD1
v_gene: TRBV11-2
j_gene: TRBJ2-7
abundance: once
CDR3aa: CASSEQGVLKGEQYF
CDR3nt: TGTGCCAGCAGCGAACAGGGGGTCCTTAAGGGCGAGCAGTACTTC

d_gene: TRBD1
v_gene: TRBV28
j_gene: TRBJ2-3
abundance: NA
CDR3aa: CASSSRDRGRDTQYF
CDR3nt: TGTGCCAGCAGCAGCCGGGACAGGGGGCGGGATACGCAGTATTTT

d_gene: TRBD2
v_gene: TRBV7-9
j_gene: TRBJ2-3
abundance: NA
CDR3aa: CASSFTQRDFTDTQYF
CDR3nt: TGTGCCAGCAGCTTTACCCAGCGGGATTTCACAGATACGCAGTATTTT

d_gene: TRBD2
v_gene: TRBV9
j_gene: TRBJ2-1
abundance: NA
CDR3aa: CASSVGAGGLWNEQFF
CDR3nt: TGTGCCAGCAGCGTAGGAGCGGGGGGGCTGTGGAATGAGCAGTTCTTC

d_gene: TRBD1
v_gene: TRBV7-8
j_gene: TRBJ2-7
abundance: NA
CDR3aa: CASSSIPGQGSYEQYF
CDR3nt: TGTGCCAGCAGCTCTATTCCGGGACAGGGGTCCTACGAGCAGTACTTC

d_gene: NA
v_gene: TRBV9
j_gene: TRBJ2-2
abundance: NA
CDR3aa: CASSASTGELFF
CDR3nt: TGTGCCAGCAGCGCGTCCACCGGGGAGCTGTTTTTT

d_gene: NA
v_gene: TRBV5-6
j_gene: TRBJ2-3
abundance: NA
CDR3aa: CASSIPGADTQYF
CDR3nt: TGTGCCAGCAGCATCCCGGGGGCAGATACGCAGTATTTT

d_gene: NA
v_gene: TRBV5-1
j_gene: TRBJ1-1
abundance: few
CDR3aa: CASSLGPEGSAEAFF
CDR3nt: TGCGCCAGCAGCTTGGGCCCCGAGGGCTCCGCGGAAGCTTTCTTT

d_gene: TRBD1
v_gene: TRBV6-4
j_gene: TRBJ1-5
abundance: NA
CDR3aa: CASSHSGQGCGRAQHF
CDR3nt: TGTGCCAGCAGTCACTCGGGACAGGGTTGTGGCAGGGCCCAGCATTTT

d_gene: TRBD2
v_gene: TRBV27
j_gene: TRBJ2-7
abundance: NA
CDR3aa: CASSPGGPSYEQYF
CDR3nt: TGTGCCAGCAGTCCGGGGGGACCATCCTACGAGCAGTACTTC

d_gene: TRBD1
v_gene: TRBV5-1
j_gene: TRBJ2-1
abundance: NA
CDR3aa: CASSSTGGNYNEQFF
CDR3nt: TGCGCCAGCAGCTCGACAGGGGGAAACTACAATGAGCAGTTCTTC

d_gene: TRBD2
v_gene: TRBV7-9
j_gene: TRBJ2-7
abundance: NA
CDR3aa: CASSSRGGTSGRAEFEQYF
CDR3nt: TGTGCCAGCAGCTCTCGAGGGGGGACTAGCGGGAGGGCCGAATTCGAGCAGTACTTC

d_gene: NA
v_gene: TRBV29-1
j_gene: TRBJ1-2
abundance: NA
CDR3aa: CSVDRGLGGYTF
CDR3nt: TGCAGCGTTGACAGGGGATTGGGCGGCTACACCTTC

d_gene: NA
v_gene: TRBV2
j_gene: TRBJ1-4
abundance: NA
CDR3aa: CASSEAQGNEKLFF
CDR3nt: TGTGCCAGCAGTGAAGCCCAGGGGAATGAAAAACTGTTTTTT

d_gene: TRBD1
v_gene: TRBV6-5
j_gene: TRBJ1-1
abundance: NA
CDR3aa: CASKGTVNTEAFF
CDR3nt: TGTGCCAGCAAAGGGACAGTGAACACTGAAGCTTTCTTT

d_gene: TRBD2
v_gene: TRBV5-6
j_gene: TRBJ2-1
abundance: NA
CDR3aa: CASSRGTSGRVLSYNEQFF
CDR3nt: TGTGCCAGCAGCCGGGGGACTAGCGGGAGAGTTTTGTCCTACAATGAGCAGTTCTTC

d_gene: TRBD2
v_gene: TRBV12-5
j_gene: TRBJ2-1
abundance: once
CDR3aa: CASGLLNGGGVSYNEQFF
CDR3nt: TGTGCTAGTGGCCTATTGAATGGCGGGGGAGTCTCCTACAATGAGCAGTTCTTC

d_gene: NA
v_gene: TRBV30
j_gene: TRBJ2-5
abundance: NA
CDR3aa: CAWSLEGGGQETQYF
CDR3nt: TGTGCCTGGTCCCTTGAGGGGGGGGGCCAAGAGACCCAGTACTTC

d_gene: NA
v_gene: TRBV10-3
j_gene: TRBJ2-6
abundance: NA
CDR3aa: CATGYTGAGANVLTF
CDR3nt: TGCGCCACCGGATACACAGGAGCCGGGGCCAACGTCCTGACTTTC

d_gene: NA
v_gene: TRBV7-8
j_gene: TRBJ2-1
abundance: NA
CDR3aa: CASSLGQGYNEQFF
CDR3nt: TGTGCCAGCAGCTTAGGACAAGGCTACAATGAGCAGTTCTTC

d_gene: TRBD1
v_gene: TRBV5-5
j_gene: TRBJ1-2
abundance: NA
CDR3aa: CASSLESQGYYGYTF
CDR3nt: TGTGCCAGCAGCTTAGAATCACAGGGGTACTATGGCTACACCTTC

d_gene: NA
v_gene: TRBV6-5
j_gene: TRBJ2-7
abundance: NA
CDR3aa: CASSNSGTYEQYF
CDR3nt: TGTGCCAGCAGTAATAGCGGAACCTACGAGCAGTACTTC

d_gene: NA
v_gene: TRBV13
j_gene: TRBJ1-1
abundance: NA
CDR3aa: CASSLTENTEAFF
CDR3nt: TGTGCCAGCAGCTTGACAGAAAACACTGAAGCTTTCTTT

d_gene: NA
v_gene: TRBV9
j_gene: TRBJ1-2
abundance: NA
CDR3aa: CASSNREGYGYTF
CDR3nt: TGTGCCAGCAGCAACAGGGAAGGCTATGGCTACACCTTC

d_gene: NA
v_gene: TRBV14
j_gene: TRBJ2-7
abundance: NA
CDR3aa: CASSQRISTSYEQYF
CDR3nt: TGTGCCAGCAGCCAGAGGATTAGCACCTCCTACGAGCAGTACTTC

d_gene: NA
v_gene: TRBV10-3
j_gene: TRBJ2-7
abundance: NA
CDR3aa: CAIREQGAPNEQYF
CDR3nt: TGTGCCATCAGAGAACAGGGAGCCCCTAACGAGCAGTACTTC